The 15 T cell receptor beta chains in this list originate from one sample, sequenced in a study of CD8 T cells in ankylosing spondylitis. TCRdb called the 5' RACE reads again in MiXCR, with one record for every CDR3 protein. This sample has around 450,000 distinct CDR3 sequences; 25% to 30% occur once, and the top ten carry 0.85% to 1%. The study's findings and limits: A motif in TCR beta, a set of roughly eight highly homologous variants, appeared characteristic of ankylosing spondylitis blood.

Antigens of these TCRs are unknown. Sequences were obtained from blood, either unsorted or a sorted T cell fraction (not recorded which). These receptors came from a male donor with ankylosing spondylitis.

This clonotype was counted between two and nine times. The chain joins TRBV5-4 to TRBJ2-3, with D tentatively TRBD2 (6 bases). The CDR3 runs 14 residues. The V end lost 4 bases, the J end lost 6 bases, and 15 bases lay between the germline ends. The germline V gene encodes CDR1 SGHNT and CDR2 YYREEE (reference sequence). CDR3 protein: CASSSPGEGDTQYF. The CDR3, as DNA: TGTGCCAGCAGCAGTCCGGGGGAAGGGGATACGCAGTATTTT.

This chain links TRBV6-4 with TRBJ2-2, with TRBD1 matching over 7 bases. The V gene's germline CDR1 is MRHNA and CDR2 SNTAGT. The CDR3 runs to 16 residues. The V and J ends lost 3 bases and 2 bases, in that order; junction bases with no gene match: 6. CDR3 bases: TGTGCCAGCAGTGATCCGGGACAGTCAAACACCGGGGAGCTGTTTTTT. This translates into CASSDPGQSNTGELFF.

The chain employs TRBV5-1 and TRBJ2-3; D unclear. The CDR3 is 15 amino acids. Trimming removed 0 bases from V and 0 bases from J, with 8 bases in between. CDR1 and CDR2 from the germline V gene are SGHRS and YFSETQ. The CDR3 region is CASSLVRGSTDTQYF. The CDR3 DNA sequence: TGCGCCAGCAGCTTGGTGCGCGGTAGCACAGATACGCAGTATTTT. The full variable domain, completed using reference TRBV5-1 and TRBJ2-3, is KAGVTQTPRYLIKTRGQQVTLSCSPISGHRSVSWYQQTPGQGLQFLFEYFSETQRNKGNFPGRFSGRQFSNSRSEMNVSTLELGDSALYLCASSLVRGSTDTQYFGPGTRLTVL.

The rearrangement links TRBV7-8 to TRBJ1-5, with D possibly matching TRBD1 (5 bases). The length of the CDR3 is 15 residues. The germline V gene encodes CDR1 SGHVS and CDR2 FQNEAQ. Between the trimmed V and J ends, which lost 6 bases and 2 bases, there was a span of 14 bases. In nucleotides, the CDR3 is TGTGCCAGCAGTTCCGTTGGGGGGGGCAATCAGCCCCAGCATTTT. Protein: CASSSVGGGNQPQHF.

The V call is TRBV24-1, the J call TRBJ2-3; 8 positions agree with TRBD1. Germline V gene lookup returns CDR1 KGHDR and CDR2 SFDVKD. The V gene end was trimmed by 1 base and the J gene end by 15 bases; junction bases not matched to a gene: 11. The CDR3 is 14 residues long. The CDR3 loop reads CATSDFRGTGHSYF. CDR3 nucleotides: TGTGCCACCAGTGATTTCCGAGGGACAGGACATTCATATTTT.

This clonotype was seen only once. CDR3: CASSLEVREQFF. The CDR3 nucleotides are TGTGCCAGCAGCTTAGAAGTGAGGGAGCAGTTCTTC. This chain connects TRBV7-9 to TRBJ2-1; the D is unclear. Germline V gives CDR1 SEHNR, CDR2 FQNEAQ (reference sequence). CDR3 length: 12 amino acids. Deletions cut 1 base from V and 10 bases from J, with 8 bases between.

V gene TRBV5-1 combines with J gene TRBJ2-1; D ambiguous. The CDR3 length is 14 residues. Germline V lookup: CDR1 SGHRS, CDR2 YFSETQ. V was pared by 4 bases and J by 5 bases, with 13 bases between. CDR3 nucleotide sequence: TGCGCCAGCAGCGTTGACCGACACAACAATGAGCAGTTCTTC. Translating it yields CASSVDRHNNEQFF.

The chain couples TRBV24-1 to TRBJ1-5; 7 nucleotides line up with TRBD1. From germline, CDR1 is KGHDR and CDR2 SFDVKD. V was pared by 4 bases and J by 4 bases, with 6 bases of the junction left unmatched. CDR3 length: 15 amino acids. CDR3 nucleotides: TGTGCCACCAGTGAGACAGGGCCCCTAAATCAGCCCCAGCATTTT. Protein: CATSETGPLNQPQHF.

This clonotype was detected a few times. The rearrangement joins TRBV10-3 to TRBJ2-3; the D gene could be TRBD1 or TRBD2 (6 bases each). CDR1 and CDR2 from the germline V gene are ENHRY and SYGVKD. The V and J ends lost 2 bases and 1 base respectively, with 10 bases between them. This CDR3 has 15 residues. Here the CDR3 reads CAISEPGGGTDTQYF. The CDR3 DNA reads TGTGCCATCAGTGAGCCCGGGGGCGGCACAGATACGCAGTATTTT.

The J gene is TRBJ2-1, the V gene TRBV5-1, with 8 nucleotides matching TRBD2. Germline V CDR1 and CDR2: SGHRS, YFSETQ. V lost 2 bases and J lost 9; bases outside the gene matches: 16. The CDR3 totals 17 residues. The CDR3: CASSFDSGTRARGEQFF. CDR3 DNA: TGCGCCAGCAGCTTCGACTCCGGGACTAGGGCCCGGGGTGAGCAGTTCTTC. Using reference TRBV5-1 and TRBJ2-1 for the parts outside the CDR3, the full variable domain is KAGVTQTPRYLIKTRGQQVTLSCSPISGHRSVSWYQQTPGQGLQFLFEYFSETQRNKGNFPGRFSGRQFSNSRSEMNVSTLELGDSALYLCASSFDSGTRARGEQFFGPGTRLTVL.

This chain uses TRBV27 with TRBJ1-1; weak D call: TRBD1 (5 bases). V lost 7 bases, J lost 1 base, and 16 bases lay in between. The CDR3 loop spans 15 amino acids. Germline V gene lookup returns CDR1 MNHEY and CDR2 SMNVEV (reference sequence). The CDR3 protein is CASISVGDQNTEAFF. The CDR3 nucleotides read TGTGCCAGCATTTCCGTTGGGGACCAGAACACTGAAGCTTTCTTT.

The rearrangement joins TRBV20-1 to TRBJ2-1; 13 bases agree with TRBD2. Unmatched junction bases numbered 6, after V lost 6 bases and J lost 7 bases. Germline CDR1 DFQATT, CDR2 SNEGSKA (reference sequence). The CDR3 extends over 14 amino acids. The CDR3 reads CSAQGLAGANEQFF. CDR3 sequence (DNA): TGCAGTGCCCAAGGACTAGCGGGAGCGAATGAGCAGTTCTTC.

This clonotype has a count of ten or more. The chain employs TRBV20-1 and TRBJ2-1; 10 bases fit TRBD2. The trim removed 5 bases at V and 7 bases at J, leaving 8 bases unmatched. Germline CDR1 and CDR2: DFQATT and SNEGSKA (reference sequence). The CDR3 runs 14 residues. CDR3 loop: CSALSSSGRNEQFF. CDR3 DNA sequence: TGCAGTGCTTTGAGTTCTAGCGGGAGAAATGAGCAGTTCTTC.

The V and J genes are TRBV6-2 or TRBV6-3 and TRBJ2-7; TRBD1 might be the D (5 bases). Germline V gene data show CDR1 as MNHEY and CDR2 as SVGEGT. The CDR3 covers 15 residues. V was shortened by 7 bases and J by 1 base, with 17 bases between the two germline ends. The CDR3 region is CASTPRTPHSYEQYF. CDR3 bases: TGTGCCAGCACCCCCCGGACACCGCATTCCTACGAGCAGTACTTC.

This clonotype was picked up a small number of times. The chain employs TRBV7-9 and TRBJ1-3; 7 bases agree with TRBD1. This CDR3 region has 16 residues. V shed 4 bases, J shed 3 bases, and the junction held 9 bases outside the gene matches. CDR1 SEHNR and CDR2 FQNEAQ come from the germline V gene (reference sequence). CDR3 residues: CASSSTSDRVGNTIYF. The CDR3 nucleotides read TGTGCCAGCAGCTCGACGTCAGACAGGGTTGGAAACACCATATATTTT.